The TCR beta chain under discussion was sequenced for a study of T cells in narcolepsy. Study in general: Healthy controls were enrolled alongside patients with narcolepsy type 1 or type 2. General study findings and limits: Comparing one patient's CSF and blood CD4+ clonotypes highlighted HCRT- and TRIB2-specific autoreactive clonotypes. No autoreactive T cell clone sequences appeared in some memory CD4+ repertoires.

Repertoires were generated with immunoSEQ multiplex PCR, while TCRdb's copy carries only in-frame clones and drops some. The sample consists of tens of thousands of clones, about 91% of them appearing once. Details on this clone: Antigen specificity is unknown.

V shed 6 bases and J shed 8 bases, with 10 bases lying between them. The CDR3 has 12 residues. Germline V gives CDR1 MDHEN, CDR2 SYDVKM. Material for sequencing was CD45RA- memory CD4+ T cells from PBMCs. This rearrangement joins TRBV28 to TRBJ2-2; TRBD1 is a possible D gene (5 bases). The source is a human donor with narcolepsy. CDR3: CASRSWTGELFF. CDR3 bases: TGTGCCAGCAGGTCCTGGACAGGGGAGCTGTTTTTT.